These 27 T cell receptor beta chains were all obtained from the same sample, sequenced in a study of T cells in localized non-small cell lung cancer. Profiling relied on immunoSEQ multiplex PCR, and the TCRdb table lists in-frame clones only, not all of them. The sample lists roughly 40,000 clones; 85% to 90% were seen once. The sequenced sample was peripheral blood, obtained before any cancer treatment. These receptors were taken from a man aged 18-49 years with stage I lung adenocarcinoma.

V and J are TRBV5-6 and TRBJ1-2; 9 nucleotides line up with TRBD1. The CDR3 covers 14 residues. The V gene end was trimmed by 4 bases and the J gene end by 8 bases; junction bases not matched to a gene: 9. In germline, CDR1 is SGHDT, CDR2 YYEEEE. The CDR3 DNA reads TGTGCCAGCAGCACCAACAGGGGGCGAGGCGGCTACACCTTC. Translating gives CASSTNRGRGGYTF.

In this sample, this clone turned up a few times. The rearrangement uses TRBV4-2 and TRBJ2-2; 11 bases line up with TRBD2. The CDR3 length is 17 residues. The V gene end was trimmed by 1 base and the J gene end by 5 bases; junction bases not matched to a gene: 6. Per germline, CDR1 LGHNA and CDR2 YNFKEQ. CDR3 amino acids: CASSQVKASGGTGELFF. CDR3 nucleotide sequence: TGTGCCAGCAGCCAAGTAAAGGCTAGCGGGGGGACCGGGGAGCTGTTTTTT.

The V gene is TRBV9, the J gene TRBJ2-3; D unresolved. This CDR3 is 12 amino acids long. Germline CDR1 SGDLS, CDR2 YYNGEE. V dropped 1 base and J dropped 6 bases, with 6 bases sitting between them. The CDR3 nucleotides are TGTGCCAGCAGCGTAAACGGCGATACGCAGTATTTT. This encodes CASSVNGDTQYF.

The CDR3: CASSISGEADLMSSYNEQFF. DNA of the CDR3: TGTGCCAGTAGTATTAGCGGGGAGGCAGATTTGATGAGCTCCTACAATGAGCAGTTCTTC. This rearrangement joins TRBV19 to TRBJ2-1; 8 bases fit TRBD2. The trim removed 3 bases at V and 0 bases at J, leaving 16 bases unmatched. Germline V gene sequence: CDR1 LNHDA, CDR2 SQIVND (reference sequence). The CDR3 loop spans 20 amino acids.

The rearrangement uses TRBV29-1 and TRBJ1-1; no firm D call. The CDR3 is 12 residues long. Trimming removed 6 bases at V and 6 bases at J, with 14 bases between. Germline CDR1 is SQVTM and CDR2 is ANQGSEA. CDR3 nucleotides: TGCAGCGTAGGAGGAGCCGTCGCTGAAGCTTTCTTT. This translates into CSVGGAVAEAFF.

This rearrangement joins TRBV28 to TRBJ2-7; D gene ambiguous. With 5 bases removed from V and 0 bases from J, the gap between germline ends came to 11 bases. The germline CDR1 and CDR2 sequences are MDHEN and SYDVKM. There are 14 residues in the CDR3. CDR3 amino acids: CASSGFWASYEQYF. The DNA of the CDR3 is TGTGCCAGCAGTGGCTTCTGGGCCTCCTACGAGCAGTACTTC. Drawing the rest from reference TRBV28 and TRBJ2-7, the complete variable domain is DVKVTQSSRYLVKRTGEKVFLECVQDMDHENMFWYRQDPGLGLRLIYFSYDVKMKEKGDIPEGYSVSREKKERFSLILESASTNQTSMYLCASSGFWASYEQYFGPGTRLTVT.

The rearrangement uses TRBV5-1 and TRBJ2-1, with TRBD2 as a possible D gene (5 bases). In germline, CDR1 is SGHRS, CDR2 YFSETQ. CDR3 length: 14 residues. Trimming took 2 bases from V and 4 from J, leaving 10 bases between them. CDR3 in DNA: TGCGCCAGCAGCTTTACTAGAGGATACAATGAGCAGTTCTTC. This translates into CASSFTRGYNEQFF.

The chain is built from TRBV5-1 and TRBJ2-7; 12 bases are shared with TRBD1. Trimming removed 9 bases from V and 6 bases from J; junction bases left unmatched: 10. Germline CDR1 is SGHRS and CDR2 is YFSETQ. The CDR3 contains 14 residues. This CDR3 is CATKPGQGALEQYF. The CDR3 DNA follows: TGCGCCACCAAACCGGGACAGGGGGCTCTCGAGCAGTACTTC.

The V call is TRBV7-2, the J call TRBJ1-1, with 10 bases matching TRBD1. CDR3 length equals 17 residues. Germline V gene data show CDR1 as SGHTA and CDR2 as FQGNSA. V dropped 2 bases and J dropped 7; count of bases not matched to a gene: 13. The CDR3 DNA follows: TGTGCCAGCAGCTTAAAGACAGGGGGCGGTATACCGCATGAAGCTTTCTTT. Translating gives CASSLKTGGGIPHEAFF.

The J gene is TRBJ2-3, the V gene TRBV5-1, with D maybe TRBD1 (7 bases). Germline V gene sequence: CDR1 SGHRS, CDR2 YFSETQ. This CDR3 contains 17 residues. V gave up 3 bases and J gave up 3 bases, with 20 bases separating them. The CDR3 region has the DNA TGCGCCAGCAGCTGGGGGGACAGACCCATGGGAACAGATACGCAGTATTTT. This sequence encodes CASSWGDRPMGTDTQYF.

This chain joins TRBV5-1 and TRBJ1-4; D unclear. Trimming took 4 bases from V and 2 from J, leaving 12 bases between them. The CDR3 is 15 amino acids. The germline CDR1 and CDR2 sequences are SGHRS and YFSETQ. CDR3 DNA: TGCGCCAGCAGCGTGAGGGAAGGGACTAATGAAAAACTGTTTTTT. Its protein product is CASSVREGTNEKLFF.

The chain employs TRBV29-1 and TRBJ1-1; D ambiguous. This CDR3 region has 12 residues. V lost 7 bases, J lost 3 bases, and 12 bases lay in between. Germline CDR1 reads SQVTM; CDR2 reads ANQGSEA. CDR3 coding DNA: TGCAGCGCCCGTAGGTTGGACACTGAAGCTTTCTTT. Translating it yields CSARRLDTEAFF.

For the CDR3, the DNA is TGTGCCAGCAGCCCCGGGGGATACACAGATACGCAGTATTTT. Translation gives CASSPGGYTDTQYF. The rearrangement joins TRBV11-3 to TRBJ2-3; perhaps TRBD2 as D (6 bases). Between the trimmed V and J ends, which lost 5 bases and 2 bases, there was a span of 11 bases. This CDR3 region has 14 residues. From germline, CDR1 is SGHNT and CDR2 YENEEA.

The chain couples TRBV4-1 to TRBJ1-5; D gene unclear. V shed 3 bases and J shed 0 bases, with 21 bases lying between them. CDR3 length equals 19 residues. From germline, CDR1 is MGHRA and CDR2 YSYEKL. The CDR3 DNA reads as TGCGCCAGCAGCCAGGGGAGGTCCGAAAACCCCTATAGCAATCAGCCCCAGCATTTT. Translation gives CASSQGRSENPYSNQPQHF.

The chain is built from TRBV4-2 and TRBJ2-3, with D perhaps TRBD2 (5 bases). The CDR3 is 14 residues long. The V end was cut by 4 bases, the J end by 6 bases, with 14 bases between. Germline V gene lookup returns CDR1 LGHNA and CDR2 YNFKEQ. The CDR3 DNA reads as TGTGCCAGCAGCCTCGGGATAGCGAGGGATACGCAGTATTTT. Translating gives CASSLGIARDTQYF.

This clone was counted once. V gene TRBV10-3 combines with J gene TRBJ1-1; possibly TRBD1 for D (5 bases). This CDR3 is built from 13 residues. Germline CDR1 is ENHRY and CDR2 is SYGVKD. Trimming left V 3 bases short and J 5 bases short, with 10 bases between. The CDR3 sequence: CAISERQNTEAFF. CDR3 nucleotides: TGTGCCATCAGTGAAAGACAGAATACTGAAGCTTTCTTT.

The table lists this clone with a few counts. This sequence joins TRBV2 and TRBJ1-5; D not resolved. The CDR3 spans 14 residues. Trimming took off 5 bases at V and 7 bases at J, with 15 bases between the two ends. From germline, CDR1 is SNHLY and CDR2 FYNNEI. The CDR3 sequence is CASSPPPIRQPQHF. The DNA of the CDR3 is TGTGCCAGCAGTCCCCCCCCGATACGACAGCCCCAGCATTTT.

This sequence joins TRBV11-2 and TRBJ1-5, with D perhaps TRBD1 (5 bases). Germline V lookup: CDR1 SGHAT, CDR2 FQNNGV. The CDR3 is made up of 15 amino acids. The V gene lost 5 bases and the J gene lost 0 bases, with 11 bases spanning the gap. CDR3 protein: CASSPGGGSNQPQHF. The CDR3 DNA is TGTGCCAGCAGCCCCGGGGGGGGTAGCAATCAGCCCCAGCATTTT.

This rearrangement joins TRBV7-2 to TRBJ1-1, with 7 bases that match TRBD1. Per the germline V gene, CDR1 is SGHTA and CDR2 is FQGNSA. Trimming took 5 bases from V and 6 from J; bases not matched to a gene: 12. This CDR3 spans 15 amino acids. The CDR3 DNA reads TGTGCCAGCAGCCCTCAGGACAGGCCCCAGGCTGAAGCTTTCTTT. It translates to CASSPQDRPQAEAFF.

DNA for the CDR3: TGCGCCAGCAGCCTCCACAGGGGGCAAAGTGAGACCCAGTACTTC. Translation: CASSLHRGQSETQYF. This sequence joins TRBV4-3 and TRBJ2-5; 9 positions agree with TRBD1. The CDR3 is 15 amino acids. V dropped 4 bases and J dropped 5; count of bases not matched to a gene: 8. CDR1 is LGHNA, CDR2 YSLEER, per germline.

This chain uses TRBV5-5 with TRBJ1-5; 8 bases are shared with TRBD1. Losses at the gene ends were 3 bases for V and 4 bases for J; bases not matched to a gene: 6. The CDR3 has 15 residues. The V gene's germline CDR1 is SGHKS and CDR2 YYEKEE (reference sequence). The DNA for the CDR3 is TGTGCCAGCAGCTGGGGGACAGGCGTTAATCAGCCCCAGCATTTT. Amino acids: CASSWGTGVNQPQHF.

This chain links TRBV27 with TRBJ1-2; no firm D call. The ends were cut back, 2 bases at V and 3 bases at J, with 7 bases in the middle. CDR1 and CDR2 (germline): MNHEY, SMNVEV (reference sequence). The CDR3 totals 13 residues. Written as DNA, the CDR3 is TGTGCCAGCAGTTTAAACAGCCACTATGGCTACACCTTC. This codes for CASSLNSHYGYTF.

This clone turned up a few times. The chain combines TRBV7-9 with TRBJ2-1; the match to TRBD2 covers 9 bases. V lost 2 bases, J lost 4 bases, and 3 bases stayed unmatched. The CDR3 contains 15 residues. CDR1 SEHNR and CDR2 FQNEAQ come from the germline V gene (reference sequence). Here the CDR3 reads CASSLNSGGYNEQFF. The CDR3, as DNA: TGTGCCAGCAGCTTAAATAGCGGGGGTTACAATGAGCAGTTCTTC.

CDR3 DNA: TGTGCCGCGGGACAGACCACAGGCTATGGCTACACCTTC. The encoded protein is CAAGQTTGYGYTF. The V call is TRBV28, the J call TRBJ1-2; 7 bases agree with TRBD1. The V segment lost 11 bases and the J segment 4 bases; nucleotides outside the gene matches: 10. Germline CDR1 and CDR2: MDHEN and SYDVKM. The CDR3 extends over 13 amino acids.

The chain's CDR3 is CASKSWVGSTEKLFF. The CDR3 DNA follows: TGCGCCAGCAAGTCTTGGGTGGGATCCACCGAAAAACTGTTTTTT. This rearrangement joins TRBV5-1 to TRBJ1-4, with no clear D. The CDR3 is 15 residues long. Germline CDR1 reads SGHRS; CDR2 reads YFSETQ. V was cut by 6 bases and J by 8 bases, with 20 bases left in between.

The sample holds one count of this clone. Other DNA sequences within the sample encode an identical CDR3. The rearrangement joins TRBV5-1 to TRBJ1-1; no definite D call. CDR1 and CDR2 (germline): SGHRS, YFSETQ. This CDR3 region has 12 residues. Trimming removed 0 bases from V and 5 bases from J, with 5 bases in between. CDR3 protein: CASSLGWTEAFF. CDR3 coding DNA: TGCGCCAGCAGCTTGGGATGGACTGAAGCTTTCTTT.

CDR3 sequence: CASSLDRGGYGYTF. The CDR3 region has the DNA TGCGCCAGCAGCTTGGACAGGGGAGGCTATGGCTACACCTTC. The chain carries TRBV5-1 and TRBJ1-2; 7 bases map to TRBD1. Trimming took 0 bases from V and 4 from J; bases not matched to a gene: 3. The CDR3 is made up of 14 amino acids. Germline CDR1 and CDR2: SGHRS and YFSETQ.